This is a list of T cell receptor beta chains from one sample in a study of blood T cell repertoires in COVID-19. Profiled with immunoSEQ multiplex PCR; TCRdb holds only in-frame clones, not every one. The sample contains about half a million clones, 70% to 90% of which appear only once. Sequenced sample: PBMCs or T cells enriched from blood (not recorded which). The receptors here all came from a woman aged 55-70 years who had recovered from COVID-19. Both conserved end residues are part of each CDR3. The order of the fields is J gene, V gene, D gene, clone size, CDR3 protein, CDR3 DNA. The D gene is left open where the match is weak. Where a row states a size, it is once, few, many or the class of an expanded clone; other rows omit it.

j_call: TRBJ1-1; v_call: TRBV6-5; d_call: -; clone_size: once; cdr3_aa: CASSYSGADTEAFF; cdr3_nt: TGTGCCAGCAGTTACTCGGGGGCCGACACTGAAGCTTTCTTT
j_call: TRBJ2-6; v_call: TRBV2; d_call: -; clone_size: -; cdr3_aa: CALRLSGANVLTF; cdr3_nt: TGTGCTTTGCGGCTCTCTGGGGCCAACGTCCTGACTTTC
j_call: TRBJ2-7; v_call: TRBV5-4; d_call: -; clone_size: few; cdr3_aa: CASSSTKDSYEQYF; cdr3_nt: TGTGCCAGCAGTTCTACTAAGGACTCCTACGAGCAGTACTTC
j_call: TRBJ1-5; v_call: TRBV15; d_call: -; clone_size: -; cdr3_aa: CATKGGPNQPQHF; cdr3_nt: TGTGCCACCAAAGGAGGGCCAAATCAGCCCCAGCATTTT
j_call: TRBJ2-1; v_call: TRBV7-2; d_call: TRBD2; clone_size: -; cdr3_aa: CASSLNGGYNEQFF; cdr3_nt: TGTGCCAGCAGCTTGAACGGGGGGTACAATGAGCAGTTCTTC
j_call: TRBJ1-1; v_call: TRBV7-6; d_call: -; clone_size: -; cdr3_aa: CASSNDRNTEAFF; cdr3_nt: TGTGCCAGCAGCAACGACAGGAACACTGAAGCTTTCTTT
j_call: TRBJ1-3; v_call: TRBV11-2; d_call: -; clone_size: -; cdr3_aa: CASSLTDSPTGNTIYF; cdr3_nt: TGTGCCAGCAGCCTCACGGACAGCCCAACTGGAAACACCATATATTTT
j_call: TRBJ2-7; v_call: TRBV6-5; d_call: -; clone_size: -; cdr3_aa: CASSNVGHFYEQYF; cdr3_nt: TGTGCCAGCAGCAATGTCGGACATTTCTACGAGCAGTACTTC
j_call: TRBJ2-5; v_call: TRBV7-2; d_call: -; clone_size: -; cdr3_aa: CASSSSVGGQETQYF; cdr3_nt: TGTGCCAGCAGCTCTAGCGTTGGGGGCCAAGAGACCCAGTACTTC
j_call: TRBJ1-5; v_call: TRBV5-5; d_call: -; clone_size: -; cdr3_aa: CASSSQGVGNQPQHF; cdr3_nt: TGTGCCAGCAGCTCACAGGGTGTCGGCAATCAGCCCCAGCATTTT
j_call: TRBJ1-4; v_call: TRBV5-1; d_call: -; clone_size: -; cdr3_aa: CASSLEGVSNEKLFF; cdr3_nt: TGCGCCAGCAGCTTGGAGGGAGTCTCTAATGAAAAACTGTTTTTT
j_call: TRBJ2-3; v_call: TRBV6-5; d_call: TRBD1; clone_size: -; cdr3_aa: CASRPTGGSTDTQYF; cdr3_nt: TGTGCCAGCAGACCGACAGGGGGGAGCACAGATACGCAGTATTTT
j_call: TRBJ1-4; v_call: TRBV28; d_call: TRBD1; clone_size: -; cdr3_aa: CASSWPAGGEKLFF; cdr3_nt: TGTGCCAGCAGTTGGCCGGCAGGGGGAGAAAAACTGTTTTTT
j_call: TRBJ2-2; v_call: TRBV11-3; d_call: TRBD1; clone_size: -; cdr3_aa: CASSGRQGITGELFF; cdr3_nt: TGTGCCAGCAGCGGGAGACAGGGGATCACCGGGGAGCTGTTTTTT
j_call: TRBJ2-2; v_call: TRBV3-1/TRBV3-2; d_call: TRBD2; clone_size: -; cdr3_aa: CASSLFSGGANTGELFF; cdr3_nt: TGTGCCAGCAGCCTCTTTAGCGGGGGGGCGAACACCGGGGAGCTGTTTTTT
j_call: TRBJ1-2; v_call: TRBV24-1; d_call: -; clone_size: -; cdr3_aa: CATSDFDYGYTF; cdr3_nt: TGTGCCACCAGTGATTTCGACTATGGCTACACCTTC
j_call: TRBJ1-2; v_call: TRBV19; d_call: -; clone_size: -; cdr3_aa: CASSITQAGNYGYTF; cdr3_nt: TGTGCCAGTAGTATAACCCAGGCCGGAAACTATGGCTACACCTTC
j_call: TRBJ2-1; v_call: TRBV2; d_call: TRBD2; clone_size: -; cdr3_aa: CASRRAGRLDEQFF; cdr3_nt: TGTGCCAGCCGCCGAGCGGGGAGGTTGGATGAGCAGTTCTTC
j_call: TRBJ2-7; v_call: TRBV11-2; d_call: -; clone_size: -; cdr3_aa: CASSPWQGTYEQYF; cdr3_nt: TGTGCCAGCAGCCCCTGGCAGGGAACCTACGAGCAGTACTTC
j_call: TRBJ1-4; v_call: TRBV5-1; d_call: TRBD1; clone_size: -; cdr3_aa: CASSRTGFTNEKLFF; cdr3_nt: TGCGCCAGCAGCAGGACAGGGTTTACTAATGAAAAACTGTTTTTT
j_call: TRBJ1-1; v_call: TRBV5-5; d_call: -; clone_size: -; cdr3_aa: CASSLAGSLNTEAFF; cdr3_nt: TGTGCCAGCAGCTTGGCGGGGAGCCTGAACACTGAAGCTTTCTTT
j_call: TRBJ1-5; v_call: TRBV6-1; d_call: -; clone_size: -; cdr3_aa: CASSEAAGEWVQPQHF; cdr3_nt: TGTGCCAGCAGTGAAGCGGCCGGGGAGTGGGTACAGCCCCAGCATTTT
j_call: TRBJ1-3; v_call: TRBV4-2; d_call: -; clone_size: -; cdr3_aa: CASSQDPVGSGNTIYF; cdr3_nt: TGTGCCAGCAGCCAAGACCCGGTAGGGAGTGGAAACACCATATATTTT
j_call: TRBJ2-5; v_call: TRBV18; d_call: TRBD2; clone_size: -; cdr3_aa: CASSPLNPGTSGARETQYF; cdr3_nt: TGTGCCAGCTCACCACTGAACCCCGGGACTAGCGGGGCGCGGGAGACCCAGTACTTC
j_call: TRBJ2-5; v_call: TRBV2; d_call: -; clone_size: -; cdr3_aa: CASSGPEQETQYF; cdr3_nt: TGTGCCAGCAGTGGGCCAGAACAAGAGACCCAGTACTTC
j_call: TRBJ1-3; v_call: TRBV7-6; d_call: TRBD1; clone_size: -; cdr3_aa: CASGTGASSGNTIYF; cdr3_nt: TGTGCCAGCGGGACAGGGGCCAGCTCTGGAAACACCATATATTTT
j_call: TRBJ2-2; v_call: TRBV2; d_call: -; clone_size: -; cdr3_aa: CASREVEGRPGELFF; cdr3_nt: TGTGCCAGCAGAGAGGTGGAAGGGAGGCCCGGGGAGCTGTTTTTT
j_call: TRBJ2-2; v_call: TRBV2; d_call: -; clone_size: few; cdr3_aa: CASTRTATGELFF; cdr3_nt: TGTGCCAGCACCCGGACAGCCACCGGGGAGCTGTTTTTT
j_call: TRBJ1-2; v_call: TRBV3-1/TRBV3-2; d_call: -; clone_size: -; cdr3_aa: CASGGEPYGYTF; cdr3_nt: TGTGCCAGCGGAGGGGAACCTTATGGCTACACCTTC
j_call: TRBJ1-1; v_call: TRBV19; d_call: -; clone_size: -; cdr3_aa: CASSIGTMGTEAFF; cdr3_nt: TGTGCCAGTAGCATTGGGACAATGGGGACTGAAGCTTTCTTT
j_call: TRBJ2-5; v_call: TRBV7-7; d_call: TRBD2; clone_size: -; cdr3_aa: CASSLGLAGVQETQYF; cdr3_nt: TGTGCTAGCAGCTTAGGACTAGCGGGAGTTCAAGAGACCCAGTACTTC
j_call: TRBJ2-1; v_call: TRBV3-1/TRBV3-2; d_call: -; clone_size: -; cdr3_aa: CASSQGLLSNEQFF; cdr3_nt: TGTGCCAGCAGCCAAGGTCTTTTGTCCAATGAGCAGTTCTTC
j_call: TRBJ1-5; v_call: TRBV7-8; d_call: -; clone_size: -; cdr3_aa: CASSPPGGSGSWNQPQHF; cdr3_nt: TGTGCCAGCAGCCCTCCCGGGGGTAGCGGTTCTTGGAATCAGCCCCAGCATTTT
j_call: TRBJ2-2; v_call: TRBV5-1; d_call: TRBD2; clone_size: -; cdr3_aa: CASSLVASGSNTGELFF; cdr3_nt: TGCGCCAGCAGCTTGGTAGCTAGCGGTTCGAACACCGGGGAGCTGTTTTTT
j_call: TRBJ1-1; v_call: TRBV2; d_call: TRBD1; clone_size: once; cdr3_aa: CASNLQGGNTEAFF; cdr3_nt: TGTGCCAGCAACCTACAGGGGGGGAACACTGAAGCTTTCTTT
j_call: TRBJ1-4; v_call: TRBV10-3; d_call: TRBD1; clone_size: -; cdr3_aa: CAIGTGATNEKLFF; cdr3_nt: TGTGCCATCGGGACAGGGGCAACTAATGAAAAACTGTTTTTT